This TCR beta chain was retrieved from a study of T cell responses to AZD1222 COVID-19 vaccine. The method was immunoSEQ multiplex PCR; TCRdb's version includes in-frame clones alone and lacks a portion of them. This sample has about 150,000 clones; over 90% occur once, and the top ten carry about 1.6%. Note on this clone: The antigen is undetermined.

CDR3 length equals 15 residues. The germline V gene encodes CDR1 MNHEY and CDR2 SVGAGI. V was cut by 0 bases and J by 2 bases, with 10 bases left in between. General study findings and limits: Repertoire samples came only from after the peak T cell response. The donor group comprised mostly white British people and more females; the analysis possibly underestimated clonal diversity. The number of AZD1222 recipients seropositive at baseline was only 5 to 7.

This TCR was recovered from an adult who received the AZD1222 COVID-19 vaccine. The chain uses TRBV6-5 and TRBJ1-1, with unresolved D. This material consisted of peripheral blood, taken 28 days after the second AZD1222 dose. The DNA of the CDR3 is TGTGCCAGCAGTTACTCGTTCGATCTTAACACTGAAGCTTTCTTT. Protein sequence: CASSYSFDLNTEAFF.